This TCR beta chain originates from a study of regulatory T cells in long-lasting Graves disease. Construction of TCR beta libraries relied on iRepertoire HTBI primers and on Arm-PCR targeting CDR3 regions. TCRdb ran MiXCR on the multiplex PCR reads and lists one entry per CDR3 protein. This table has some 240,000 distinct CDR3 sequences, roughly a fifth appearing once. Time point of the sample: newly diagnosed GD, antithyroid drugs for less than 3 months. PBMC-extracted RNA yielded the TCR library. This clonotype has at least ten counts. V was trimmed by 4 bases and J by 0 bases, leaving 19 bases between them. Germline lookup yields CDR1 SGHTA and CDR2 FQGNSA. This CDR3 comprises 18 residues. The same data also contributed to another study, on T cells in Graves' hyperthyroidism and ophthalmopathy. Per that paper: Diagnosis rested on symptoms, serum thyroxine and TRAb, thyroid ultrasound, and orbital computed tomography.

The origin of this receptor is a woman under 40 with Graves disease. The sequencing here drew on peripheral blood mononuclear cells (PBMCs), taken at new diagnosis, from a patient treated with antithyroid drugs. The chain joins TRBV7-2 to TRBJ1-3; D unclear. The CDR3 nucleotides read TGTGCCAGCAGCTCCAACACGGAGCGTGCCGCCTCTGGAAACACCATATATTTT. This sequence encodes CASSSNTERAASGNTIYF. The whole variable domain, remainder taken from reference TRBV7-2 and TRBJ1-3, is GAGVSQSPSNKVTEKGKDVELRCDPISGHTALYWYRQSLGQGLEFLIYFQGNSAPDKSGLPSDRFSAERTGGSVSTLTIQRTQQEDSAVYLCASSSNTERAASGNTIYFGEGSWLTVV.